Shown below are 32 T cell receptor beta chains from a single sample sequenced in a study of T-cell reconstitution after alpha-beta-depleted transplantation in children. Researchers prepared the TCRbeta library using unique molecular identifiers, the study reports. A single record per CDR3 protein comes from TCRdb applying MiXCR to the PCR reads. Here the sample spans 540,000 or so distinct CDR3 sequences, 20% to 25% being singletons. This specimen consisted of PBMCs, mostly from graft donor cells, obtained 360 days after TCRalphabeta/CD19-depleted stem cell transplant. Receptor source: a boy less than two years old who had a stem cell transplant for acute myeloid leukemia, so the T cells may come from the graft donor.

This clonotype was recorded a few times. This rearrangement joins TRBV9 to TRBJ2-3; D perhaps matches TRBD2 (5 bases). The CDR3 totals 15 residues. Germline V CDR1 and CDR2: SGDLS, YYNGEE. The V end was cut by 0 bases, the J end by 3 bases, with 11 bases between. The CDR3 loop reads CASSVVRGWTDTQYF. The CDR3 DNA follows: TGTGCCAGCAGCGTAGTCCGGGGTTGGACAGATACGCAGTATTTT.

This clonotype was recorded at least ten times. The chain recombines TRBV12-3 or TRBV12-4 with TRBJ2-3, with 10 bases aligning to TRBD2. The J segment lost 7 bases and the V segment lost 3 bases, leaving 13 bases of the junction unmatched. This CDR3 is 17 amino acids long. This CDR3 reads CASSLGSSASGGHTQYF. DNA of the CDR3: TGTGCCAGCAGTTTGGGGAGCTCGGCTAGCGGGGGCCATACGCAGTATTTT.

This clonotype was recorded once. J is TRBJ1-1 and V is TRBV4-1; 11 bases agree with TRBD1. This CDR3 contains 19 residues. Germline V CDR1 and CDR2: MGHRA, YSYEKL. J lost 6 bases, V lost 0 bases, and 15 bases had no gene match. The CDR3 spells CASSQERRVRDRGRAEAFF. The CDR3 DNA sequence: TGCGCCAGCAGCCAAGAAAGGAGGGTGCGGGACAGGGGGAGGGCTGAAGCTTTCTTT.

The sample holds many counts of this clonotype. The chain employs TRBV12-3 or TRBV12-4 and TRBJ2-3; the match to TRBD2 covers 12 bases. Germline trimming cut 0 bases from V and 2 bases from J; bases unmatched to any gene: 6. The CDR3 loop spans 18 amino acids. CDR3 in amino acids: CASSLAIGLAGFTDTQYF. The CDR3 nucleotides read TGTGCCAGCAGTTTAGCGATAGGACTAGCGGGGTTCACAGATACGCAGTATTTT.

V gene TRBV12-3 or TRBV12-4 combines with J gene TRBJ2-1; TRBD1 aligns across 8 bases. Losses at the gene ends were 2 bases for V and 7 bases for J; bases not matched to a gene: 7. The CDR3 is 15 amino acids. The CDR3 region has the DNA TGTGCCAGCAGTTTACGGCAGGGGGCGAGTAATGAGCAGTTCTTC. Encoded protein: CASSLRQGASNEQFF.

This clonotype appeared many times. The chain is built from TRBV6-1 and TRBJ1-1; no reliable D call. V lost 6 bases and J lost 0, with 8 bases in between. CDR3 size: 13 residues. The V gene's germline CDR1 is MNHNS and CDR2 SASEGT. CDR3 DNA: TGTGCCAGCAGCACGACACTGAACACTGAAGCTTTCTTT. Encoded protein: CASSTTLNTEAFF.

This clonotype was detected a few times. The chain joins TRBV10-3 to TRBJ2-1; 10 positions match TRBD2. This CDR3 has 15 amino acids. V dropped 5 bases and J dropped 4; count of bases not matched to a gene: 5. CDR1 and CDR2 from the germline V gene are ENHRY and SYGVKD. The CDR3 region is CAISSGGAWYNEQFF. The CDR3 region has the DNA TGTGCCATCAGTAGCGGGGGGGCCTGGTACAATGAGCAGTTCTTC.

This clonotype occurred many times. The V and J genes are TRBV25-1 and TRBJ2-3; D not certain. Germline loops: CDR1 MGHDK, CDR2 SYGVNS. The CDR3 covers 14 residues. V gave up 1 base and J gave up 1 base, with 6 bases separating them. The CDR3 DNA is TGTGCCAGCAGTGAATCGGATGGCACAGATACGCAGTATTTT. Translating gives CASSESDGTDTQYF.

For this clonotype: Since a much larger clone is just one base distant, this may be a read error. The V gene is TRBV19, the J gene TRBJ2-2; tentatively, D is TRBD2 (7 bases). The CDR3 extends over 11 amino acids. Germline loops: CDR1 LNHDA, CDR2 SQIVND (reference sequence). The CDR3 sequence: CVAGASGELFF. CDR3 nucleotide sequence: TGTGTCGCGGGGGCCAGCGGGGAGCTGTTTTTT. The full variable domain, with the rest looked up from reference TRBV19 and TRBJ2-2, is DGGITQSPKYLFRKEGQNVTLSCEQNLNHDAMYWYRQDPGQGLRLIYYSQIVNDFQKGDIAEGYSVSREKKESFPLTVTSAQKNPTAFYLCVAGASGELFFGEGSRLTVL.

This clonotype was seen many times. The gene calls are TRBV7-3 and TRBJ2-1, with D possibly matching TRBD2 (7 bases). This CDR3 spans 16 amino acids. V was pared by 5 bases and J by 0 bases, with 14 bases between. Germline lookup yields CDR1 SGHTA and CDR2 FQGTGA. The CDR3 nucleotides read TGTGCCAGCAGCCCCTTCGGGGGGCTCTCCTACAATGAGCAGTTCTTC. Amino acids: CASSPFGGLSYNEQFF.

This clonotype showed up many times. V and J are TRBV20-1 and TRBJ2-3; D possibly corresponds to TRBD1 (6 bases). This CDR3 has 15 amino acids. Germline V gene lookup returns CDR1 DFQATT and CDR2 SNEGSKA (reference sequence). With 5 bases removed from V and 1 base from J, the gap between germline ends came to 16 bases. The CDR3 spells CSAETGPRGTDTQYF. CDR3 in DNA: TGCAGTGCTGAAACAGGGCCCCGGGGCACAGATACGCAGTATTTT.

This clonotype occurred a few times. This rearrangement joins TRBV7-7 to TRBJ2-5; 8 bases agree with TRBD1. V dropped 4 bases and J dropped 2; count of bases not matched to a gene: 6. Germline V gives CDR1 SSHAT, CDR2 FNYEAQ (reference sequence). This CDR3 has 15 residues. Here the CDR3 DNA reads TGTGCCAGCAGCTCCGTCGGGACAGGACAAGAGACCCAGTACTTC. It specifies CASSSVGTGQETQYF.

The rearrangement uses TRBV7-9 and TRBJ2-2; 9 bases are a match to TRBD1. CDR1 is SEHNR and CDR2 is FQNEAQ in the germline V gene (reference sequence). V dropped 7 bases and J dropped 5; count of bases not matched to a gene: 11. CDR3 length equals 16 residues. Written as DNA, the CDR3 is TGTGCCAGCATCAACCGGGACAGGGAGAGGACCGGGGAGCTGTTTTTT. It is translated as CASINRDRERTGELFF.

The chain employs TRBV20-1 and TRBJ1-3; 12 bases map to TRBD1. Germline V lookup: CDR1 DFQATT, CDR2 SNEGSKA (reference sequence). CDR3 size: 16 residues. The J segment lost 3 bases and the V segment lost 7 bases, leaving 10 bases of the junction unmatched. CDR3 in DNA: TGCAGTGTGGGGGACAGGGGGCAGGGGAATGGAAACACCATATATTTT. It is translated as CSVGDRGQGNGNTIYF.

The chain uses TRBV20-1 and TRBJ1-2; 10 nucleotides line up with TRBD1. The CDR3 totals 14 residues. V was clipped by 2 bases and J by 2 bases; unmatched bases: 2. Germline V CDR1 and CDR2: DFQATT, SNEGSKA (reference sequence). As DNA, the CDR3 is TGCAGTGCTAGAAAGGACAGGGGGAACTATGGCTACACCTTC. Its protein is CSARKDRGNYGYTF.

The chain links TRBV5-1 to TRBJ1-1, with D maybe TRBD1 (5 bases). Germline-derived CDR1 and CDR2 are SGHRS and YFSETQ. This CDR3 spans 14 amino acids. Trimming removed 0 bases from V and 1 base from J, with 7 bases in between. This chain's CDR3 is CASSLDRRNTEAFF. CDR3 nucleotides: TGCGCCAGCAGCTTGGACAGGCGGAACACTGAAGCTTTCTTT.

This clonotype has only a few counts. V usage is TRBV20-1 and J usage is TRBJ1-1; 8 positions agree with TRBD1. The ends lost 6 bases at V and 7 bases at J; junction bases unmatched: 13. This CDR3 comprises 14 residues. Per germline, CDR1 DFQATT and CDR2 SNEGSKA (reference sequence). The CDR3 DNA sequence: TGCAGTGCCCCCGGGACAGGTAGCGGGTATGAAGCTTTCTTT. Translation gives CSAPGTGSGYEAFF.

This clonotype was seen a few times. The chain combines TRBV18 with TRBJ1-5, with 7 bases matching TRBD1. The CDR3 is 15 amino acids. Germline lookup yields CDR1 KGHSH and CDR2 LQKENI. With V trimmed by 2 bases and J by 6 bases, 7 bases remained unmatched. The DNA of the CDR3 is TGTGCCAGCTCACCAGCGACAGGGAAGGGTCAGCCCCAGCATTTT. Amino acid sequence: CASSPATGKGQPQHF. The whole variable domain, remainder taken from reference TRBV18 and TRBJ1-5, is NAGVMQNPRHLVRRRGQEARLRCSPMKGHSHVYWYRQLPEEGLKFMVYLQKENIIDESGMPKERFSAEFPKEGPSILRIQQVVRGDSAAYFCASSPATGKGQPQHFGDGTRLSIL.

This clonotype was seen only a few times. V usage is TRBV20-1 and J usage is TRBJ2-7; the match to TRBD2 covers 9 bases. This CDR3 contains 14 residues. CDR1 and CDR2 from the germline V gene are DFQATT and SNEGSKA (reference sequence). The V segment lost 2 bases and the J segment 2 bases; nucleotides outside the gene matches: 4. The CDR3 nucleotides read TGCAGTGCTAGACCTAGCGGGGCACCCTACGAGCAGTACGTC. Encoded protein: CSARPSGAPYEQYV.

In its sample, this clonotype was seen a few times. One end of the junction fails to match germline, which may point to a read error. V is TRBV20-1 and J is TRBJ2-1; TRBD2 aligns across 8 bases. This CDR3 region has 17 residues. The germline gives CDR1 DFQATT, CDR2 SNEGSKA (reference sequence). This chain's CDR3 is CCARDRGAGGSYNEQFF. The CDR3 DNA is TGCTGTGCTAGAGATAGGGGGGCGGGGGGCTCCTACAATGAGCAGTTCTTC.

This clonotype was seen ten or more times. The chain carries TRBV7-9 and TRBJ1-4; 9 bases fit TRBD1. Germline CDR1 reads SEHNR; CDR2 reads FQNEAQ (reference sequence). The CDR3 is made up of 15 amino acids. The V gene end was trimmed by 2 bases and the J gene end by 6 bases; junction bases not matched to a gene: 4. The CDR3 coding sequence is TGTGCCAGCAGCTTACATACAGGGGGCTATGAAAAACTGTTTTTT. It is translated as CASSLHTGGYEKLFF. The entire variable domain, with the rest obtained from reference TRBV7-9 and TRBJ1-4, is as follows: DTGVSQNPRHKITKRGQNVTFRCDPISEHNRLYWYRQTLGQGPEFLTYFQNEAQLEKSRLLSDRFSAERPKGSFSTLEIQRTEQGDSAMYLCASSLHTGGYEKLFFGSGTQLSVL.

Only a few counts were recorded for this clonotype. V and J are TRBV6-2 or TRBV6-3 and TRBJ2-1, with 7 nucleotides matching TRBD2. Germline V gene sequence: CDR1 MNHEY, CDR2 SVGEGT. V lost 7 bases to trimming and J lost 5 bases; unmatched junction nucleotides: 14. The CDR3 sequence is 16 residues long. The CDR3 reads CASKKALAGVHNEQFF. In nucleotides, the CDR3 is TGTGCCAGCAAGAAAGCCCTGGCGGGGGTCCACAATGAGCAGTTCTTC.

The chain links TRBV5-1 to TRBJ2-1; TRBD2 agrees at 15 bases. The germline V gene has CDR1 SGHRS and CDR2 YFSETQ. This CDR3 is built from 17 residues. V lost 3 bases, J lost 5 bases, and 6 bases stayed unmatched. The CDR3 region has the DNA TGCGCCAGCAGCTCCGGGACTAGCGGGGGGACAAACAATGAGCAGTTCTTC. Encoded protein: CASSSGTSGGTNNEQFF. The full variable domain, in which reference TRBV5-1 and TRBJ2-1 provide the parts outside the CDR3, is KAGVTQTPRYLIKTRGQQVTLSCSPISGHRSVSWYQQTPGQGLQFLFEYFSETQRNKGNFPGRFSGRQFSNSRSEMNVSTLELGDSALYLCASSSGTSGGTNNEQFFGPGTRLTVL.

V and J are TRBV7-3 and TRBJ1-6; D might be TRBD1 (5 bases). The CDR3 length is 15 residues. Germline V gives CDR1 SGHTA, CDR2 FQGTGA. V lost 5 bases and J lost 7, with 15 bases in between. In DNA form, the CDR3 reads TGTGCCAGCAGCCTCCGGGGCCGGTCGAATTCACCCCTCCACTTT. Translating it yields CASSLRGRSNSPLHF. Full variable domain (remainder filled in from reference TRBV7-3 and TRBJ1-6): GAGVSQTPSNKVTEKGKYVELRCDPISGHTALYWYRQSLGQGPEFLIYFQGTGAADDSGLPNDRFFAVRPEGSVSTLKIQRTERGDSAVYLCASSLRGRSNSPLHFGNGTRLTVT.

The chain combines TRBV24-1 with TRBJ2-1; D is unclear. The germline V and J ends were trimmed by 5 bases and 5 bases, with 12 bases remaining between them. The length of the CDR3 is 14 residues. From germline, CDR1 is KGHDR and CDR2 SFDVKD. The CDR3 DNA reads as TGTGCCACCAGTGTGGGCCAGACCCACAATGAGCAGTTCTTC. Residues: CATSVGQTHNEQFF.

CDR3 DNA sequence: TGTGCCAGCAGTTACTCGGGTCCTTCGGCCCAGCATTTT. Protein product: CASSYSGPSAQHF. The chain uses TRBV6-5 and TRBJ1-5; D unclear. In germline, CDR1 is MNHEY, CDR2 SVGAGI. V was shortened by 0 bases and J by 11 bases, with 11 bases between the two germline ends. The CDR3 extends over 13 amino acids.

The gene calls are TRBV5-1 and TRBJ2-1; D remains unclear. Germline values: CDR1 SGHRS, CDR2 YFSETQ. The length of the CDR3 is 13 residues. V shed 6 bases and J shed 1 base, with 8 bases lying between them. The CDR3 coding sequence is TGCGCCAGCATTTCTGATTCCTACAATGAGCAGTTCTTC. It is translated as CASISDSYNEQFF.

This clonotype was counted only a few times. The rearrangement links TRBV18 to TRBJ2-3; 7 nucleotides agree with TRBD2. Germline trimming cut 2 bases from V and 7 bases from J; bases unmatched to any gene: 12. Germline CDR1 and CDR2: KGHSH and LQKENI. This CDR3 contains 16 residues. This CDR3 reads CASSPRRAGEEHTQYF. CDR3 DNA: TGTGCCAGCTCACCAAGGCGGGCGGGGGAGGAGCATACGCAGTATTTT.

This clonotype came up many times. The rearrangement links TRBV20-1 to TRBJ2-1; D gene ambiguous. With 2 bases removed from V and 8 bases from J, the gap between germline ends came to 13 bases. The CDR3 has 13 amino acids. In germline, CDR1 is DFQATT, CDR2 SNEGSKA (reference sequence). The CDR3 protein is CSARTLQEHEQFF. DNA for the CDR3: TGCAGTGCTAGAACCCTCCAGGAACATGAGCAGTTCTTC.

This sequence joins TRBV28 and TRBJ2-5; no definite D call. The CDR3 is made up of 15 amino acids. CDR1 and CDR2 from the germline V gene are MDHEN and SYDVKM. The ends were cut back, 8 bases at V and 1 base at J, with 17 bases in the middle. This chain's CDR3 is CASALLTSGQETQYF. CDR3 nucleotide sequence: TGTGCCAGCGCACTACTAACCTCCGGCCAAGAGACCCAGTACTTC.

This clonotype was picked up many times. The chain's CDR3 is CSAIVGPISTDTQYF. DNA for the CDR3: TGCAGTGCTATAGTGGGCCCAATTAGCACAGATACGCAGTATTTT. The V call is TRBV20-1, the J call TRBJ2-3; D ambiguous. CDR3 length: 15 residues. Looked up from germline, CDR1 is DFQATT and CDR2 is SNEGSKA (reference sequence). V lost 4 bases and J 0 bases, leaving 14 bases between the germline ends.

This clonotype was observed a few times. The chain combines TRBV11-2 with TRBJ2-5; D is unresolved. V was cut by 2 bases and J by 5 bases, with 6 bases left in between. This CDR3 has 12 residues. Germline V CDR1 and CDR2: SGHAT, FQNNGV. CDR3 in amino acids: CASSLRTETQYF. Written as DNA, the CDR3 is TGTGCCAGCAGCTTAAGGACGGAGACCCAGTACTTC.